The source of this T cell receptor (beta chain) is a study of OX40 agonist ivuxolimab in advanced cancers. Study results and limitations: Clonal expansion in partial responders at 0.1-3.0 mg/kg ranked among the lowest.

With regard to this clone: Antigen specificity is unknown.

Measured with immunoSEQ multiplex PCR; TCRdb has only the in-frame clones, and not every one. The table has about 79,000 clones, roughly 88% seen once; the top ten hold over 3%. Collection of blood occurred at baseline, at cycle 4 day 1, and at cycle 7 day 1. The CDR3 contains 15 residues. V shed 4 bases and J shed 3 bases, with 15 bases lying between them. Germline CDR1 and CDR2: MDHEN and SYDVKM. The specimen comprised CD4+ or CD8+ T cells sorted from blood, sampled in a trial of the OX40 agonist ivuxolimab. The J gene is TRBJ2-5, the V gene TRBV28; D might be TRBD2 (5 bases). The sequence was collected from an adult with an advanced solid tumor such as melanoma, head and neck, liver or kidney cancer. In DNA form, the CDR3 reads TGTGCCAGCAGTTCCGGAGGTGGCGGAAAAGAGACCCAGTACTTC. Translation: CASSSGGGGKETQYF.